Sequencing of this TCR beta chain was carried out in a study of blood T cell repertoires in COVID-19. Whole-study context: Acute and convalescent COVID-19 samples came from the United States, Italy and Spain. From T cells, B-cell-depleted T cells, or PBMCs came the material, which was cDNA or gDNA.

The CDR3 is 15 residues long. Per the germline V gene, CDR1 is SNHLY and CDR2 is FYNNEI. V lost 2 bases to trimming and J lost 10 bases; unmatched junction nucleotides: 9. In the original workflow: Nucleated cell counts were estimated from reference gene primer amplification. Generated by immunoSEQ multiplex PCR, the TCRdb table keeps only in-frame clones and is missing some. The D gene and trimming were derived from the DNA, and the V and J assignments and clone size from that table. The data hold around 70,000 clones, with around 80% observed a single time. Seattle cases were enrolled at active infection and followed longitudinally.

The material sequenced was peripheral blood. The rearrangement links TRBV2 to TRBJ2-1, with 9 nucleotides matching TRBD2. The receptor comes from a man between 45 and 60 years old with COVID-19, enrolled during active disease. CDR3 bases: TGTGCCAGCAGTGAACAGCGGGAGGCCCATCCGGAGCAGTTCTTC. Translation gives CASSEQREAHPEQFF.